This T cell receptor (beta chain) was recovered during a study of T cells after yellow fever vaccination. One entry per CDR3 protein, called by TCRdb with MiXCR from the 5' RACE reads. The sample has roughly 250,000 distinct CDR3 sequences, about an eighth seen once. This clonotype was counted between two and nine times. V was clipped by 8 bases and J by 13 bases; unmatched bases: 8. Germline lookup yields CDR1 MDHEN and CDR2 SYDVKM. The CDR3 loop spans 11 amino acids. The chain employs TRBV28 and TRBJ2-1; the match to TRBD2 covers 7 bases. The source was CD4+ T cells sorted from PBMCs, collected 45 days after the yellow fever booster vaccination. This sequence originates from a man aged 30 to 45 who received the YFV17D yellow fever vaccine. This CDR3 reads CASQLARNQFF. For the CDR3, the DNA is TGTGCCAGCCAACTAGCGCGAAATCAGTTCTTC.